The clone carrying this TCR beta chain was observed a handful of times. Its antigen is unknown. TCRdb passed the 5' RACE reads through MiXCR, listing each CDR3 protein once. Of about 580,000 distinct CDR3 sequences listed, approximately 16% were seen once; the top ten hold about 18%. The entry originates in a study of T cells after yellow fever vaccination. Notes on the study in general: Contamination of FACS-sorted repertoires by abundant clonotypes from the bulk population could occur. Just a small share of clonotypes turned up in the CD4 compartment as well as the CD8 compartment. Weaker overall, the secondary response nonetheless peaked faster (day 5 versus 15).

Trimming removed 4 bases from V and 3 bases from J, with 16 bases in between. In germline, CDR1 is SGHTA, CDR2 FQGNSA. The CDR3 length is 15 residues. The rearrangement uses TRBV7-2 and TRBJ2-7; perhaps D is TRBD1 or TRBD2 (6 bases each). The origin of this receptor is a man aged 18 to 29 who received the YFV17D yellow fever vaccine. The specimen comprised PBMCs, sampled 4 to 5 days after the first yellow fever vaccination. The CDR3 loop is CASSSLGGGDYEQYF. The DNA for the CDR3 is TGTGCCAGCAGCTCCTTGGGGGGCGGGGACTACGAGCAGTACTTC.